Below are 14 T cell receptor beta chains sequenced from a single sample in a study of T-cell reconstitution after alpha-beta-depleted transplantation in children. Preparation of the TCRbeta library used unique molecular identifiers. Each CDR3 protein gets one entry after TCRdb re-called the PCR reads with MiXCR. Of some 400,000 distinct CDR3 sequences listed, roughly 22% are singletons. Sequencing was performed on PBMCs from the stem cell graft donor, taken from the stem cell graft. The receptors here all came from a human donor who donated a stem cell graft to a child with acute myeloid leukemia.

CDR3 nucleotide sequence: TGTGCCATCAGTGAGTCAGTTTCTGACTCTGGAAACACCATATATTTT. Translating gives CAISESVSDSGNTIYF. This chain links TRBV10-3 with TRBJ1-3; unclear D gene. V was clipped by 0 bases and J by 0 bases, with 9 bases between them. The CDR3 runs to 16 residues. Germline values: CDR1 ENHRY, CDR2 SYGVKD.

The gene calls are TRBV4-1 and TRBJ1-1; D is ambiguous. CDR1 and CDR2 from the germline V gene are MGHRA and YSYEKL. V was trimmed by 3 bases and J by 7 bases, leaving 12 bases between them. This CDR3 has 13 residues. The CDR3 nucleotides are TGCGCCAGCAGCCACAACCAGCAGTATGAAGCTTTCTTT. Translation gives CASSHNQQYEAFF.

In this sample, this clonotype turned up many times. J is TRBJ2-7 and V is TRBV12-3 or TRBV12-4, with 9 bases fitting TRBD1. V was clipped by 3 bases and J by 4 bases; unmatched bases: 4. The CDR3 extends over 14 amino acids. The CDR3 region is CASSFRDRAYEQYF. The CDR3, as DNA: TGTGCCAGCAGTTTCCGGGACAGGGCTTACGAGCAGTACTTC.

This clonotype showed up just a few times. This chain links TRBV5-6 with TRBJ2-3; D tentatively reads TRBD1 or TRBD2 (5 bases each). Trimming removed 0 bases from V and 7 bases from J, with 9 bases in between. Looked up from germline, CDR1 is SGHDT and CDR2 is YYEEEE. The length of the CDR3 is 13 residues. Written as DNA, the CDR3 is TGTGCCAGCAGCTTGGTGGGGGAAAATACGCAGTATTTT. Its translation: CASSLVGENTQYF. Together with reference TRBV5-6 and TRBJ2-3, the CDR3 gives the full variable domain: DAGVTQSPTHLIKTRGQQVTLRCSPKSGHDTVSWYQQALGQGPQFIFQYYEEEERQRGNFPDRFSGHQFPNYSSELNVNALLLGDSALYLCASSLVGENTQYFGPGTRLTVL.

In its sample, this clonotype was seen a few times. The chain joins TRBV4-2 to TRBJ2-1; 9 nucleotides align to TRBD2. Trimming at V came to 0 bases and at J to 4 bases, leaving 7 bases not matched to a gene. Germline V gene lookup returns CDR1 LGHNA and CDR2 YNFKEQ. The CDR3 is made up of 17 amino acids. CDR3 sequence (DNA): TGTGCCAGCAGCCAAGATGGAGGCGGGAGGGGGTACAATGAGCAGTTCTTC. Translating gives CASSQDGGGRGYNEQFF.

This clonotype was counted many times. The rearrangement uses TRBV9 and TRBJ2-7; a weak D match, TRBD2 (6 bases). This CDR3 is 16 amino acids long. The germline V and J ends were trimmed by 4 bases and 3 bases, with 20 bases remaining between them. CDR1 is SGDLS, CDR2 YYNGEE, per germline. CDR3 in amino acids: CASSPKTGTLNYEQYF. The DNA of the CDR3 is TGTGCCAGCAGCCCTAAAACCGGGACTCTGAACTACGAGCAGTACTTC.

The chain couples TRBV11-1 to TRBJ2-2; 8 positions match TRBD1. The CDR3 totals 18 residues. The germline gives CDR1 SGHAT, CDR2 FQDESV (reference sequence). J gave up 0 bases and V 10 bases, and 16 bases lay outside the gene matches. CDR3 region: CAIGLGQGQSANTGELFF. In DNA, the CDR3 is TGTGCCATCGGACTCGGACAGGGACAATCCGCGAACACCGGGGAGCTGTTTTTT.

This clonotype was counted ten times or more. The CDR3 spells CSAKETGRRDEQYF. The CDR3 DNA reads TGCAGTGCTAAAGAAACAGGGAGGCGCGACGAGCAGTACTTC. This chain joins TRBV20-1 and TRBJ2-7; D could derive from TRBD1 or TRBD2 (6 bases each). Trimming stripped 4 bases from V and 5 bases from J, with 18 bases between. This CDR3 is built from 14 residues. Germline V gene sequence: CDR1 DFQATT, CDR2 SNEGSKA (reference sequence).

The genes are TRBV28 and TRBJ2-3; no definite D call. V lost 5 bases to trimming and J lost 0 bases, with 6 bases between them. The germline CDR1 and CDR2 sequences are MDHEN and SYDVKM. CDR3 length equals 13 residues. The CDR3 DNA sequence: TGTGCCAGCAGTGACGAGAGCACAGATACGCAGTATTTT. This sequence encodes CASSDESTDTQYF.

This clonotype has ten or more counts. The chain employs TRBV12-3 or TRBV12-4 and TRBJ2-2; 9 bases align to TRBD2. V shed 6 bases, J shed 0 bases, and the junction held 2 bases outside the gene matches. This CDR3 has 15 residues. The CDR3 coding sequence is TGTGCCAGCAGGACTAGCGGACCGAACACCGGGGAGCTGTTTTTT. This encodes CASRTSGPNTGELFF.

The chain combines TRBV7-2 with TRBJ1-2, with TRBD1 matching over 10 bases. The CDR3 loop spans 16 amino acids. Germline CDR1 and CDR2: SGHTA and FQGNSA. V shed 5 bases and J 7 bases; nucleotides not matched to a gene: 13. The CDR3 coding sequence is TGTGCCAGCAGCATACGACAGGGGGCCACCAGCTTTGGCTACACCTTC. This codes for CASSIRQGATSFGYTF.

This chain joins TRBV28 and TRBJ2-7; the D gene is possibly TRBD1 (6 bases). Germline V gene sequence: CDR1 MDHEN, CDR2 SYDVKM. V lost 3 bases and J lost 6, with 12 bases in between. This CDR3 has 13 residues. The DNA of the CDR3 is TGTGCCAGCAGTTTCGGCCTCAGGGGCGAGCAGTACTTC. Amino acid sequence: CASSFGLRGEQYF.

The rearrangement uses TRBV20-1 and TRBJ2-1, with no clear D. V was pared by 3 bases and J by 9 bases, with 9 bases between. This CDR3 contains 11 residues. Germline assignment: CDR1 DFQATT and CDR2 SNEGSKA (reference sequence). The CDR3 coding sequence is TGCAGTGCTAGTCCCCCAAGTGAGCAGTTCTTC. This codes for CSASPPSEQFF.

The table lists this clonotype with a few counts. V and J are TRBV4-3 and TRBJ1-2; 8 positions match TRBD1. The CDR3 has 14 residues. The V and J ends lost 4 bases and 4 bases, in that order; junction bases with no gene match: 5. Germline V gene sequence: CDR1 LGHNA, CDR2 YSLEER. The CDR3, as DNA: TGCGCCAGCAGCCCGGGACAGGCCTTCTATGGCTACACCTTC. This gives the protein CASSPGQAFYGYTF.